The sequence of this T cell receptor (beta chain) was determined in a study of blood T cell repertoires in COVID-19. Clones were sequenced by immunoSEQ multiplex PCR, and TCRdb holds only the in-frame ones, with some missing. The sample consists of about 350,000 clones, about nine tenths of them appearing once. The age range of participants was 18 to 89 years, with residence in about two dozen US areas. A note on this clone: The sample carries other DNA sequences with the same CDR3.

The V end was cut by 2 bases, the J end by 3 bases, with 7 bases between. CDR3 length: 12 residues. CDR1 and CDR2 (germline): GTSNPN, SVGIG (reference sequence). This sequence was found in a woman aged 30 to 39 who had been exposed to COVID-19. Sequenced sample: PBMCs or T cells enriched from blood (not recorded which). The V gene is TRBV30, the J gene TRBJ1-2, with D hard to call. The CDR3 nucleotides are TGTGCCTGGAGTCCCGGGGACTATGGCTACACCTTC. Protein product: CAWSPGDYGYTF.